This T cell receptor beta chain was obtained from a study of spatial heterogeneity in lung cancer. Study-level background: Any follow-up PBMC samples that were available went on to be sequenced, and the median time to follow-up was approximately 2 years after resection. The library had UMIs, and each TCR and UMI pair averaged more than ten raw reads.

Study conclusions and caveats: Tumor TCRs that were ubiquitous and expanded showed up in blood more at resection than follow-up.

A unique molecular identifier was carried by every single TCR cDNA molecule. One entry per CDR3 protein, called by TCRdb with MiXCR from the 5' RACE reads. The data contain fewer than 60,000 distinct CDR3 sequences, 6% to 8.5% of them singletons. The germline V gene encodes CDR1 SGDLS and CDR2 YYNGEE. The CDR3 is 13 amino acids. V lost 9 bases and J lost 5, with 17 bases in between. This clonotype was seen ten or more times. What it binds is not known. Time point: blood at routine non-recurrence follow-up after resection. Sequencing of whole RNA from tumor, nontumor lung or frozen PBMC involved no sorting.

Sequencing was performed on PBMCs, taken at follow-up. The source of this sequence is a female donor with early-stage non-small cell lung cancer. The V and J genes are TRBV9 and TRBJ1-1; a possible D gene is TRBD1 (5 bases). The CDR3 DNA reads TGTGCCACCGGTAGGGGCTACAAGACTGAAGCTTTCTTT. Protein sequence: CATGRGYKTEAFF. Full variable domain (outside the CDR3, taken from reference TRBV9 and TRBJ1-1): DSGVTQTPKHLITATGQRVTLRCSPRSGDLSVYWYQQSLDQGLQFLIQYYNGEERAKGNILERFSAQQFPDLHSELNLSSLELGDSALYFCATGRGYKTEAFFGQGTRLTVV.